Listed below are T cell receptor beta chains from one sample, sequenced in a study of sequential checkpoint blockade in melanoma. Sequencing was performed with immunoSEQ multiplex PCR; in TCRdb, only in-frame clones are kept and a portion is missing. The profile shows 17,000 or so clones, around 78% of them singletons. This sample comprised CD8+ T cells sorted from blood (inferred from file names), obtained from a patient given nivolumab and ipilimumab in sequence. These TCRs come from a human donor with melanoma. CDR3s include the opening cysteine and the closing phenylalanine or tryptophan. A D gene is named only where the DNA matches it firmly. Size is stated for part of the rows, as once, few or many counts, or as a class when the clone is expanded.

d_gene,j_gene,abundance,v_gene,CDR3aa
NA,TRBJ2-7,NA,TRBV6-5,CASSQDYYEQYF
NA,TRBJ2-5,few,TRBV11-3,CASSHDTQETQYF
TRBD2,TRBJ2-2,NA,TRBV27,CASSFIPGTSGAQGGELFF
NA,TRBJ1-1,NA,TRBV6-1,CASSEGQGGGDTEAFF
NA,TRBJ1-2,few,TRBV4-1,CASSPGNGYTF
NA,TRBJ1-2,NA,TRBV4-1,CASSEGGALTNYGYTF
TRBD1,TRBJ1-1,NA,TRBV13,CASSGDTGGDRNTEAFF
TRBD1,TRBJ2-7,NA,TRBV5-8,CASSPHRDRGYEQYF
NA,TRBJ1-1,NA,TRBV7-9,CASSQAGGFGPNTEAFF
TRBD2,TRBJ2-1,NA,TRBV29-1,CSVLGASGSWDEQFF
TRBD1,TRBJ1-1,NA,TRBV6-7,CASSYGGPGGGVNTEAFF
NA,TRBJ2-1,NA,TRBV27,CASRLGTAYNEQFF
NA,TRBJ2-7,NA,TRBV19,CASSIGGGEQYF
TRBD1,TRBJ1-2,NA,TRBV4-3,CASSQDRTGGGYTF
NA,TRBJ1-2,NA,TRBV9,CASSPSGEGYGYTF
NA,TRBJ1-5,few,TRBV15,CATSREQPNQPQHF
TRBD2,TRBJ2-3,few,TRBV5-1,CASIPRTSGEPDTQYF
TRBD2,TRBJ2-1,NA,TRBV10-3,CAITASGGAEEQFF
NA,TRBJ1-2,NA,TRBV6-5,CASTVSGAGGYTF
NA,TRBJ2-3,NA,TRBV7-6,CASSLGTVGRVATDTQYF
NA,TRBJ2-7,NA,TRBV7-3,CASSLGAGDYEQYF
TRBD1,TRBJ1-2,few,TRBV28,CASRTEDRLREGYTF
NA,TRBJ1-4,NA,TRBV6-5,CASSYSGRGVEKLFF
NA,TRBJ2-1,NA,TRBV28,CASRVDSSSYNEQFF
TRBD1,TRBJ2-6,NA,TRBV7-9,CASSSTSGQGSGANVLTF
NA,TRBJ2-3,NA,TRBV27,CASSFGASTDTQYF
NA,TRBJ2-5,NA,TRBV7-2,CASSLGARRGGETQYF
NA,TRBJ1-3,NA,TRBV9,CASSVGDSGNTIYF
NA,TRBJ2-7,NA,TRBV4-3,CASSPYGGPYEQYF
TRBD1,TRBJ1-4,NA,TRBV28,CASSFRQGNEKLFF
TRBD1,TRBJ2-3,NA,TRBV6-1,CASSEKVGNWDRGLDTQYF
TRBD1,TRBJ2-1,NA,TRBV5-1,CASSLGTGEFNEQFF
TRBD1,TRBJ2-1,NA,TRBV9,CASSGGQGRLDEQFF
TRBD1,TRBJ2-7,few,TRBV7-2,CASSPTGGRYEQYF
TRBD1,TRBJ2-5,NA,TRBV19,CASMGDRALGETQYF
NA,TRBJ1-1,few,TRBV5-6,CASSRGTDWEAFF
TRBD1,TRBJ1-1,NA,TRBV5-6,CASRQGLNTEAFF
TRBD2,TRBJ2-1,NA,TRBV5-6,CASSLGLADSYNEQFF
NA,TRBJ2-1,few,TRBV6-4,CASSRTERTEQFF
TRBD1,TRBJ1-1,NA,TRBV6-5,CASSYGAQGVTEAFF
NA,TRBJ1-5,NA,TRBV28,CASSLWASQPQHF
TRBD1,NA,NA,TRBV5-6,CASSPTGTYEQYF
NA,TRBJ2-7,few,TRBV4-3,CASSQAGGREQYF
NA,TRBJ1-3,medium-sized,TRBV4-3,CASSQAPAGGSGNTIYF
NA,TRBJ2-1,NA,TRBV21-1,CASMNRRTSGSGNEQFF
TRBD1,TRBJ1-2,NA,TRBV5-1,CASSAGTGRSDGYTF
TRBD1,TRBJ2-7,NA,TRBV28,CASRGGDRVDEQYF
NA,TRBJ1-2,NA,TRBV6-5,CASSTRTGIAVGYTF
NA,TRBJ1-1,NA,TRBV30,CAWSLNVGAEAFF
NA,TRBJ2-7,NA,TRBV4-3,CASSQAHNYEQYF
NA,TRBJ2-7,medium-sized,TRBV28,CASSSPGVSYEQYF
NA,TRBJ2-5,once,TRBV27,CASSFLGGTTETQYF
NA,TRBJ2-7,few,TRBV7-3,CASSLGQQGIAREQYF
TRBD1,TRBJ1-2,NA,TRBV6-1,CASSEWQGARAYGYTF